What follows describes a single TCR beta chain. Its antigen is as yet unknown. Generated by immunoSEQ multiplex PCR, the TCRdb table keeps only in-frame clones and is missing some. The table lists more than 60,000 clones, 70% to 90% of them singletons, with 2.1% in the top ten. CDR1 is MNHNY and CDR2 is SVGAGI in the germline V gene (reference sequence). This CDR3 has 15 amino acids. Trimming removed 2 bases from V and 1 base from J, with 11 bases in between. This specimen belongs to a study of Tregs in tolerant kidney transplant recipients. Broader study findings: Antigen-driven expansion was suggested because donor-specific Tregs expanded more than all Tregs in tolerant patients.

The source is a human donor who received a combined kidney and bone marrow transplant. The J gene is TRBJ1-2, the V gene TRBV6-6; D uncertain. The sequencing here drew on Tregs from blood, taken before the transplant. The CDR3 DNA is TGTGCCAGCAGTTACCAACAAGGCCATAACTATGGCTACACCTTC. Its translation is CASSYQQGHNYGYTF.